This entry features one T cell receptor (beta chain) sequence. The clone's antigen remains unknown. Base qualities are not at hand, and no much larger clone is one base apart. As encoded in the germline V gene, CDR1 is SGHDT while CDR2 is YYEEEE. The CDR3 measures 16 amino acids from cysteine to phenylalanine. This entry keeps only the CDR3 DNA: 48 bases, framed from base 1. This specimen comes from a study of blood T cells in healthy people across ages (dated by TCRdb to between 2014 and 2017). Some background on the complete study: In model experiments, roughly one uniquely barcoded TCR beta cDNA molecule per two T cells was captured by template switching. Age-related changes in TCR beta repertoire diversity were measured in the study by deep sequencing normalized with unique cDNA molecular identifiers. Donors were grouped into four age groups: young (average 16 years), middle-aged (39), aged (approximately 58) and long-lived (over 80). The study analyzed two additional independent replicas of 1 million unique cDNA reads from the same blood draw for two donors, one aged 18 to 29 and one aged 80 or older. To avoid experimental bias, donors of different ages were distributed randomly across sequencing lanes. Findings and caveats that apply to the study as a whole: Because profiling used bulk unsorted PBMCs, naive and antigen-experienced compartments could not be compared conclusively. Observed TCR beta diversity correlated strongly with the percentage of naive T cells measured by flow cytometry. The long-lived group showed more naive CD4+ T cells, fewer expanded clones and increased TCR diversity than the aged group, suggesting age selection. As age increased, observed TCR beta diversity per million T cells dropped in a roughly linear way, and a significant reduction was already evident by age 40. The CMV infection status of donors was not known, potentially confounding age-related changes in expanded clonotypes. Estimates of total diversity from one million sequenced T cells were regarded as lower bounds and underestimates.

The library was built by means of 5' RACE. Sequencing was carried out with an Illumina HiSeq 2500. A second roughly 6 to 11 cycle PCR used a sample-barcoded 5' primer and a J-beta primer mix. A template-switch 5' adaptor carrying 12 random nucleotides introduced a unique molecular identifier onto each TCR beta cDNA molecule. At least 2.5 million CDR3-containing paired-end reads were obtained from each sample. All of the RNA was converted into first-strand cDNA using the Mint cDNA synthesis kit, with a TRBC-specific oligonucleotide serving as the primer. After uracil-DNA glycosylase treatment, a first 18-cycle PCR used universal primers M1SS and BC2_uni_R on all cDNA. The authors' pipeline ran thus. Each sample was normalized by randomly selecting 1 million high-quality reads, each carrying a distinct molecular identifier. Reads with shared molecular identifiers were discarded instead of being binned into consensus sequences. MiTCR, with a Q25 quality threshold and the strictest error-elimination algorithm, was used for CDR3 identification, clonotype clustering and error correction. A nonparametric unseen species model with Euler transformation was used to estimate a lower bound on total TCR beta diversity. Through fastp at Q25 and MiXCR, TCRdb rebuilt clones from the public reads, retaining in-frame beta chains. A single entry per CDR3 protein holds the most common genes and DNA from its merged rows. These V and J calls originate from TCRdb's pipeline instead of the authors' own analysis. For this sample the table gives 600,000 to 800,000 distinct CDR3 sequences, of which 52% were detected only once. The biggest ten clones account for approximately 13% of the sample.

The 39 donors, aged roughly 6 to 90 years, were systemically healthy Caucasian individuals from Russia. Roughly 10 milliliters of peripheral blood were drawn from each donor into EDTA-treated Vacutainer tubes. PBMCs were isolated by Ficoll-Paque density-gradient centrifugation, with at least 7 million obtained per sample. Total RNA, at least 6 micrograms per sample, was extracted from PBMCs with Trizol reagent. For every donor, an aliquot of PBMCs went through flow cytometry to measure the percentages of naive CD45RAhigh/CD27high T cells. Sequencing was done on a sample of blood. The TCR sequence derives from an elderly woman in good health. The chain couples TRBV5-6 to TRBJ2-5, and perhaps TRBD2 as D gene, on 7 matching bases. Judging by the DNA end, TRBJ2-7 fits better; the J call may be wrong. In nucleotides, the sequence is TGTGCCAGCAGCGGGGAGGGTTGGGGGGCATCCTACGAGCAGTACTTC. It codes for CASSGEGWGASYEQYF.